A selection of T cell receptor beta chains follows, all from one sample in a study of circulating and synovial CD4+ cells in juvenile arthritis. Measured with immunoSEQ multiplex PCR; TCRdb has only the in-frame clones, and not every one. This table has about 3,200 clones, approximately 81% appearing once. The sequenced sample was CD4+ T cells from synovial fluid. These receptors were taken from a human donor with juvenile idiopathic arthritis. CDR3s include the opening cysteine and the closing phenylalanine or tryptophan. D genes are given only for firm matches. Size is omitted from some rows. Given values are once, few, many or a class for expanded clones.

TRBV6-6	TRBJ1-5	TRBD1	NA	CASSYGQGSNQPQHF	TGTGCCAGCAGTTACGGACAGGGTAGCAATCAGCCCCAGCATTTT
TRBV9	TRBJ1-2	NA	NA	CASSVGSGGYGYTF	TGTGCCAGCAGCGTAGGCTCGGGGGGCTATGGCTACACCTTC
TRBV27	TRBJ2-7	TRBD2	NA	CASRGGGQRENEQYF	TGTGCCAGCAGAGGGGGGGGGCAGCGGGAGAACGAGCAGTACTTC
TRBV25-1	TRBJ1-4	NA	NA	CASSDNTKLFF	TGTGCCAGCAGTGACAACACCAAACTGTTTTTT
TRBV15	TRBJ1-2	NA	NA	CATSRPQGLHGYTF	TGTGCCACCAGCAGACCTCAGGGGCTCCATGGCTACACCTTC
TRBV2	TRBJ2-5	TRBD1	NA	CASRDRGETQYF	TGTGCCAGCAGGGACAGGGGAGAGACCCAGTACTTC
TRBV30	TRBJ2-7	TRBD1	once	CAWSVQGGTYEQYF	TGTGCCTGGAGTGTACAGGGGGGAACCTACGAGCAGTACTTC
TRBV6-5	TRBJ1-1	NA	NA	CASSYSRAKRNTEAFF	TGTGCCAGCAGTTACTCTAGAGCAAAAAGGAACACTGAAGCTTTCTTT
TRBV6-1	TRBJ2-2	NA	NA	CASSEPGGSGELFF	TGTGCCAGCAGTGAACCAGGGGGGTCCGGGGAGCTGTTTTTT
TRBV4-2	TRBJ1-2	NA	NA	CASSQAPQANYGYTF	TGTGCCAGCAGCCAAGCTCCGCAGGCCAACTATGGCTACACCTTC
TRBV27	TRBJ1-3	NA	NA	CASSLRQPRGISGNTIYF	TGTGCCAGCAGTTTACGGCAGCCAAGGGGAATCTCTGGAAACACCATATATTTT
TRBV28	TRBJ1-2	NA	NA	CASKFTGTYGYTF	TGTGCCAGCAAATTTACGGGGACTTATGGCTACACCTTC
TRBV4-1	TRBJ2-7	TRBD2	NA	CASSQERLAGTYEQYF	TGCGCCAGCAGCCAAGAACGACTAGCGGGAACCTACGAGCAGTACTTC
TRBV4-2	TRBJ2-3	TRBD2	few	CASSQEGSGGYTDTQYF	TGTGCCAGCAGCCAAGAAGGAAGCGGGGGGTACACAGATACGCAGTATTTT
TRBV2	TRBJ2-7	NA	NA	CASSEAGGGVREQYF	TGTGCCAGCAGTGAAGCAGGGGGGGGTGTGAGGGAGCAGTACTTC
TRBV28	TRBJ1-1	NA	NA	CASSLQAGIPMNTEAFF	TGTGCCAGCAGTTTACAAGCAGGCATTCCCATGAACACTGAAGCTTTCTTT
TRBV7-9	TRBJ2-2	NA	NA	CASSLGLWTGELFF	TGTGCCAGCAGCTTAGGGCTCTGGACCGGGGAGCTGTTTTTT
TRBV5-5	TRBJ2-1	NA	NA	CASSRVGPNEQFF	TGTGCCAGCAGTCGGGTAGGCCCCAATGAGCAGTTCTTC
TRBV19	TRBJ2-1	TRBD2	NA	CASSIKTWGGLGSNEQFF	TGTGCCAGTAGTATCAAGACTTGGGGGGGTCTCGGGTCCAATGAGCAGTTCTTC
TRBV5-1	TRBJ2-1	TRBD2	few	CASSLGGTSGNNEQFF	TGCGCCAGCAGCTTGGGGGGGACTAGCGGGAACAATGAGCAGTTCTTC
TRBV7-2	TRBJ2-1	TRBD1	NA	CASSPGQGSYNEQFF	TGTGCCAGCAGCCCGGGACAGGGATCCTACAATGAGCAGTTCTTC
TRBV27	TRBJ2-1	TRBD2	NA	CASSPTSGYLQSSYNEQFF	TGTGCCAGCAGTCCGACTAGCGGTTATTTGCAGAGCTCCTACAATGAGCAGTTCTTC
TRBV18	TRBJ2-4	TRBD2	NA	CASSPLPGIAGGEGAKNIQYF	TGTGCCAGCTCACCCCTCCCTGGAATAGCGGGGGGTGAAGGGGCCAAAAACATTCAGTACTTC
TRBV4-1	TRBJ2-2	NA	NA	CASSQDHSRTGELFF	TGCGCCAGCAGCCAAGATCATAGCCGGACCGGGGAGCTGTTTTTT
TRBV9	TRBJ1-6	NA	NA	CASSGEGQYNSPLHF	TGTGCCAGCAGCGGTGAGGGTCAGTACAATTCACCCCTCCACTTT
TRBV5-1	TRBJ2-3	TRBD2	NA	CASFREGKSIDTQYF	TGCGCCAGCTTTCGGGAGGGCAAGAGTATAGATACGCAGTATTTT
TRBV7-2	TRBJ2-7	TRBD2	NA	CASSFRRGGGEQYF	TGTGCCAGCAGCTTCAGGCGGGGGGGCGGCGAGCAGTACTTC
TRBV11-3	TRBJ2-1	TRBD2	NA	CASSLTRTSDYNEQFF	TGTGCCAGCAGCTTAACAAGGACTAGCGACTACAATGAGCAGTTCTTC
TRBV28	TRBJ2-7	TRBD1	NA	CASSPYRGPYEQYF	TGTGCCAGCAGTCCCTACAGGGGACCCTACGAGCAGTACTTC
TRBV28	TRBJ2-6	TRBD1	NA	CASMLGGQGAAGANVLTF	TGTGCCAGCATGTTGGGTGGGCAGGGGGCTGCTGGGGCCAACGTCCTGACTTTC
TRBV28	TRBJ2-3	TRBD2	NA	CASSGGLAGVYF	TGTGCCAGCAGTGGGGGACTAGCGGGAGTGTATTTT
TRBV7-2	TRBJ2-7	NA	NA	CASSFPGSEQYF	TGTGCCAGCAGCTTCCCAGGGTCCGAGCAGTACTTC
TRBV28	TRBJ1-5	TRBD1	few	CASRRQGSNQPQHF	TGTGCCAGCAGGAGACAGGGTAGCAATCAGCCCCAGCATTTT
TRBV6-1	TRBJ1-6	NA	NA	CASIRRAYNSPLHF	TGTGCCAGCATCCGGCGGGCCTATAATTCACCCCTCCACTTT
TRBV7-3	TRBJ2-3	NA	NA	CASSPGTSTDTQYF	TGTGCCAGCAGCCCTGGGACTAGCACAGATACGCAGTATTTT
TRBV9	TRBJ2-5	NA	NA	CASSLRGGEETQYF	TGTGCCAGCAGTCTACGCGGGGGCGAAGAGACCCAGTACTTC
TRBV7-9	TRBJ1-3	NA	once	CASSRHGLGLRPTGNTIYF	TGTGCCAGCAGTCGACACGGTTTAGGCTTGCGCCCTACGGGAAACACCATATATTTT
TRBV29-1	TRBJ1-2	TRBD1	NA	CSVKPGTGDYGYTF	TGCAGCGTTAAACCCGGGACAGGGGACTATGGCTACACCTTC
TRBV6-1	TRBJ2-3	TRBD2	few	CASSEASAGITDTQYF	TGTGCCAGCAGTGAAGCGTCAGCGGGGATCACAGATACGCAGTATTTT
TRBV10-3	TRBJ2-1	TRBD2	NA	CAISEKRAGEGGNEQFF	TGTGCCATCAGTGAGAAGAGAGCGGGAGAGGGGGGTAATGAGCAGTTCTTC
TRBV6-5	TRBJ2-4	NA	NA	CASTGLAKNIQYF	TGTGCCAGCACTGGGCTAGCCAAAAACATTCAGTACTTC
TRBV5-1	TRBJ1-2	TRBD1	NA	CASSLRTGPNYGYTF	TGCGCCAGCAGCTTGAGGACAGGGCCTAACTATGGCTACACCTTC
TRBV25-1	TRBJ2-3	TRBD2	NA	CASSAILAGTDTQYF	TGTGCCAGCAGTGCTATACTAGCGGGCACAGATACGCAGTATTTT
TRBV18	TRBJ2-7	NA	NA	CASSSGGYEQYF	TGTGCCAGCTCATCTGGGGGGTACGAGCAGTACTTC
TRBV18	TRBJ1-1	NA	NA	CASSPPPGQMVEAFF	TGTGCCAGCTCACCACCACCAGGACAGATGGTCGAAGCTTTCTTT
TRBV11-2	TRBJ1-4	NA	NA	CASSSDSQLMEKLFF	TGTGCCAGCAGCTCCGACAGCCAACTAATGGAAAAACTGTTTTTT
TRBV27	TRBJ1-5	TRBD1	NA	CASSQQGASNQPQHF	TGTGCCAGCAGTCAACAGGGGGCTAGCAATCAGCCCCAGCATTTT
TRBV5-1	TRBJ2-7	TRBD1	once	CASRSGTVDYEQYF	TGCGCCAGCAGATCCGGGACAGTCGACTACGAGCAGTACTTC
TRBV4-2	TRBJ2-5	TRBD2	NA	CASSPGTSGQETQYF	TGTGCCAGCAGCCCTGGGACTAGCGGCCAAGAGACCCAGTACTTC
TRBV6-1	TRBJ2-1	NA	NA	CASSRGSALEQFF	TGTGCCAGCAGCCGGGGATCCGCGCTTGAGCAGTTCTTC
TRBV19	TRBJ2-3	TRBD2	NA	CASSPGLAGVSTDTQYF	TGTGCCAGTAGTCCGGGACTAGCGGGAGTTAGCACAGATACGCAGTATTTT
TRBV4-2	TRBJ1-1	TRBD1	NA	CASSPRTGNTEAFF	TGTGCCAGCAGCCCCCGGACAGGGAACACTGAAGCTTTCTTT
TRBV6-5	TRBJ1-5	NA	large	CASSLKGGGNQPQHF	TGTGCCAGCAGTCTTAAGGGAGGGGGAAACCAGCCCCAGCATTTT
TRBV5-5	TRBJ1-4	NA	NA	CASSYYLQGSNEKLFF	TGTGCCAGCAGCTACTACCTACAGGGTTCCAATGAAAAACTGTTTTTT
TRBV4-1	TRBJ1-2	NA	NA	CASSQELDRPRGYTF	TGCGCCAGCAGCCAAGAGCTTGACAGGCCTCGTGGCTACACCTTC
TRBV10-2	TRBJ2-6	NA	NA	CASSESTRSSPGANVLTF	TGCGCCAGCAGTGAGTCGACGAGGAGCAGCCCCGGGGCCAACGTCCTGACTTTC
TRBV19	TRBJ1-4	NA	NA	CASRVGTGVGEKLFF	TGTGCCAGTAGGGTCGGGACTGGGGTAGGCGAAAAACTGTTTTTT
TRBV9	TRBJ1-5	NA	NA	CASSVGDTGNQPQHF	TGTGCCAGCAGCGTAGGGGATACAGGGAATCAGCCCCAGCATTTT
TRBV19	TRBJ1-1	TRBD1	NA	CASSTGTGSLEAFF	TGTGCCAGTAGTACCGGGACAGGGTCTCTTGAAGCTTTCTTT
TRBV9	TRBJ2-7	NA	NA	CASSVEQATYEQYF	TGTGCCAGCAGCGTAGAACAGGCTACCTACGAGCAGTACTTC